These 8 T cell receptor beta chains share one sample of origin, sequenced in a study of CD8+ T cells in alopecia areata. As to treatment: oral pan-JAK inhibitor, 5-10 mg twice daily. cDNA reverse transcribed from extracted RNA served as the sequencing template. Data came from immunoSEQ multiplex PCR; TCRdb stores just in-frame clones and leaves some out. In the table there are 270,000 or so clones, over 45% of which are singletons. Sample: CD4+ T cells sorted from blood, taken at week 24, from a patient treated with tofacitinib. The receptors here all came from a human donor with alopecia areata.

Concerning this clone: The junction and the germline gene differ at one end; a read error may be behind it. The gene calls are TRBV28 and TRBJ1-1, with D possibly matching TRBD1 (5 bases). The CDR3 has 12 residues. The germline gives CDR1 MDHEN, CDR2 SYDVKM. CDR3 amino acids: CASSGGATKAFF. In DNA form, the CDR3 reads TGTGCCAGCAGTGGAGGGGCCACTAAAGCTTTCTTT.

The chain couples TRBV28 to TRBJ2-7; 10 bases align to TRBD1. From germline, CDR1 is MDHEN and CDR2 SYDVKM. This CDR3 spans 13 amino acids. V shed 6 bases, J shed 6 bases, and the junction held 5 bases outside the gene matches. The CDR3 region is CASRAWDRGEQYF. CDR3 nucleotides: TGTGCCAGCAGAGCCTGGGACAGGGGCGAGCAGTACTTC.

CDR3 DNA: TGTGCCACCAGCAGAGATCTGGGGATAAATGAGCAGTTCTTC. This encodes CATSRDLGINEQFF. V usage is TRBV15 and J usage is TRBJ2-1; D gene ambiguous. In germline, CDR1 is LNHNV, CDR2 YYDKDF (reference sequence). V was cut by 0 bases and J by 7 bases, with 10 bases left in between. The CDR3 extends over 14 amino acids.

The chain links TRBV30 to TRBJ1-1; D unclear. V was cut by 4 bases and J by 3 bases, with 12 bases left in between. Germline V CDR1 and CDR2: GTSNPN, SVGIG (reference sequence). This CDR3 has 13 amino acids. This CDR3 is CAWTLTWDTEAFF. Here the CDR3 DNA reads TGTGCCTGGACCCTTACCTGGGACACTGAAGCTTTCTTT. The full variable domain, with the rest looked up from reference TRBV30 and TRBJ1-1, is SQTIHQWPATLVQPVGSPLSLECTVEGTSNPNLYWYRQAAGRGLQLLFYSVGIGQISSEVPQNLSASRPQDRQFILSSKKLLLSDSGFYLCAWTLTWDTEAFFGQGTRLTVV.

This chain links TRBV5-4 with TRBJ1-2; D might be TRBD1 (6 bases). In germline, CDR1 is SGHNT, CDR2 YYREEE (reference sequence). This CDR3 is built from 13 residues. V was clipped by 0 bases and J by 5 bases, with 8 bases between them. The DNA of the CDR3 is TGTGCCAGCAGCTTGGAACAGGGTTATGGCTACACCTTC. It encodes CASSLEQGYGYTF.

This rearrangement joins TRBV2 to TRBJ2-7; perhaps TRBD2 as D (5 bases). Germline loops: CDR1 SNHLY, CDR2 FYNNEI. The CDR3 runs 16 residues. With 2 bases removed from V and 3 bases from J, the gap between germline ends came to 17 bases. DNA of the CDR3: TGTGCCAGCAGTGAACTAACCCGAGGGCCCCACTACGAGCAGTACTTC. This sequence encodes CASSELTRGPHYEQYF.

The rearrangement links TRBV30 to TRBJ2-2; the D is unclear. This CDR3 contains 14 residues. With 0 bases removed from V and 3 bases from J, the gap between germline ends came to 8 bases. The germline CDR1 and CDR2 sequences are GTSNPN and SVGIG (reference sequence). Here the CDR3 reads CAWSVQIHTGELFF. In DNA form, the CDR3 reads TGTGCCTGGAGTGTACAAATACACACCGGGGAGCTGTTTTTT.

The rearrangement uses TRBV28 and TRBJ1-2; D may be TRBD1 (6 bases). Germline-derived CDR1 and CDR2 are MDHEN and SYDVKM. CDR3 size: 13 residues. V was pared by 8 bases and J by 0 bases, with 10 bases between. CDR3 in amino acids: CASLSGANYGYTF. The CDR3 DNA reads as TGTGCCAGCTTATCAGGGGCTAACTATGGCTACACCTTC.